The clone carrying this T cell receptor (beta chain) occurred a few times. Its antigen is currently unknown. V was pared by 5 bases and J by 6 bases, with 7 bases of the junction left unmatched. The CDR3 has 14 residues. TCRdb fed the 5' RACE reads into MiXCR, producing one record per CDR3 protein. The sample records under 85,000 distinct CDR3 sequences, 11% to 15% being singletons. This entry belongs to a study of early T cells in non-severe SARS-CoV-2 infection. Points from the study as a whole: Matches to VDJdb favored anti-spike CD8 responses and missed private and CD4 specificities.

This receptor was obtained from an adult who was a healthcare worker with PCR-confirmed SARS-CoV-2 infection or an uninfected control (not recorded which). The sample comprised whole blood. The rearrangement joins TRBV12-3 or TRBV12-4 to TRBJ2-1; the match to TRBD2 covers 7 bases. CDR3 DNA: TGTGCCAGCAGTCCCCTCACGGGGGGCAATGAGCAGTTCTTC. Its protein is CASSPLTGGNEQFF.